A single sample gave rise to the 29 T cell receptor beta chains below, sequenced in a study of cytomegalovirus exposure and HLA in healthy donors. In the PCR, 60 Vbeta and 13 Jbeta primers were used. The repertoire was sequenced with immunoSEQ multiplex PCR; TCRdb's copy has only in-frame clones and lacks some. The data contain 100,000 to 150,000 clones, approximately 80% of them singletons. Sequencing was carried out using PBMCs. The receptors here all came from a man between 18 and 29 years old in good health and CMV-seronegative.

The chain joins TRBV27 to TRBJ2-1, with 8 bases matching TRBD2. Germline V CDR1 and CDR2: MNHEY, SMNVEV (reference sequence). Losses at the gene ends were 6 bases for V and 0 bases for J; bases not matched to a gene: 4. CDR3 size: 15 residues. Written as DNA, the CDR3 is TGTGCCAGCAGCACTAGCGGCAGCTCCTACAATGAGCAGTTCTTC. Translating it yields CASSTSGSSYNEQFF.

V and J are TRBV7-3 and TRBJ1-2, with a tentative D call TRBD1 (6 bases). Germline V CDR1 and CDR2: SGHTA, FQGTGA. Trimming took off 0 bases at V and 8 bases at J, with 10 bases between the two ends. The CDR3 consists of 13 residues. The CDR3 here is CASSLTGAEGYTF. The CDR3 bases are TGTGCCAGCAGCTTAACGGGGGCGGAGGGCTACACCTTC.

CDR3 coding DNA: TGTGCCAGCAGTTACGGACTAGCGGGGGCCTCCTACGAGCAGTACTTC. Protein sequence: CASSYGLAGASYEQYF. The V and J genes are TRBV7-8 and TRBJ2-7, with 13 bases fitting TRBD2. The CDR3 sequence is 16 residues long. Looked up from germline, CDR1 is SGHVS and CDR2 is FQNEAQ. V shed 6 bases, J shed 0 bases, and the junction held 5 bases outside the gene matches.

This chain links TRBV4-1 with TRBJ2-2; 8 bases are shared with TRBD1. From germline, CDR1 is MGHRA and CDR2 YSYEKL. Trimming took 1 base from V and 6 from J; bases not matched to a gene: 7. The CDR3 totals 16 residues. CDR3 in DNA: TGCGCCAGCAGCCAAGCTCCCAGGGGGCGCGCCGGGGAGCTGTTTTTT. It translates to CASSQAPRGRAGELFF.

V is TRBV7-9 and J is TRBJ1-2, with D tentatively TRBD1 (5 bases). There are 13 residues in the CDR3. From germline, CDR1 is SEHNR and CDR2 FQNEAQ (reference sequence). V was pared by 6 bases and J by 5 bases, with 13 bases between. The DNA for the CDR3 is TGTGCCAGCAGTAACCAGGGACTTTATGGCTACACCTTC. This codes for CASSNQGLYGYTF.

This chain connects TRBV6-5 to TRBJ2-5, with D possibly being TRBD1 (5 bases). V was trimmed by 10 bases and J by 2 bases, leaving 14 bases between them. The CDR3 sequence is 13 residues long. Germline values: CDR1 MNHEY, CDR2 SVGAGI. The CDR3 loop is CATNRLGQETQYF. As DNA, the CDR3 is TGTGCCACAAACAGGTTGGGGCAAGAGACCCAGTACTTC.

V gene TRBV5-6 combines with J gene TRBJ2-4, with 10 bases lining up with TRBD1. Per germline, CDR1 SGHDT and CDR2 YYEEEE. V was pared by 5 bases and J by 5 bases, with 10 bases of the junction left unmatched. CDR3 length equals 16 residues. DNA of the CDR3: TGTGCCAGCAGGCAGACGGGACAGGGGTTACAAAACATTCAGTACTTC. This encodes CASRQTGQGLQNIQYF.

The chain combines TRBV27 with TRBJ2-3; D unclear. Trimming cost V 4 bases and J 7 bases, with 18 bases left between them. The germline V gene encodes CDR1 MNHEY and CDR2 SMNVEV (reference sequence). CDR3 length: 15 residues. The CDR3 nucleotides are TGTGCCAGCAGTTCCCTATCACAGCACATGAATACGCAGTATTTT. It is translated as CASSSLSQHMNTQYF.

V is TRBV6-5 and J is TRBJ1-2, with 9 bases lining up with TRBD1. Germline CDR1 is MNHEY and CDR2 is SVGAGI. The CDR3 loop spans 16 amino acids. V lost 1 base and J lost 6; bases outside the gene matches: 9. The CDR3 protein is CASSYLGQGQIDGYTF. In nucleotides, the CDR3 is TGTGCCAGCAGTTACTTGGGACAGGGACAAATAGATGGCTACACCTTC.

J is TRBJ1-1 and V is TRBV14, with 9 nucleotides matching TRBD1. The V gene's germline CDR1 is SGHDN and CDR2 FVKESK. The CDR3 sequence is 13 residues long. V trimming: 4 bases; J trimming: 7 bases; junction bases outside the gene matches: 4. The CDR3 sequence: CASSPWDRVEAFF. The CDR3, as DNA: TGTGCCAGCAGCCCTTGGGACAGGGTTGAAGCTTTCTTT.

This chain connects TRBV10-3 to TRBJ2-4, with 9 bases matching TRBD1. The length of the CDR3 is 17 residues. V shed 4 bases and J 1 base; nucleotides not matched to a gene: 8. In germline, CDR1 is ENHRY, CDR2 SYGVKD. The CDR3, as DNA: TGTGCCATCAGTGGAGGGGGACAGGGAAATGCCAAAAACATTCAGTACTTC. Amino acid sequence: CAISGGGQGNAKNIQYF.

The V call is TRBV7-2, the J call TRBJ1-2; possibly TRBD1 for D (6 bases). There are 13 residues in the CDR3. Germline V gene data show CDR1 as SGHTA and CDR2 as FQGNSA. V lost 2 bases and J lost 6, with 10 bases in between. This CDR3 is CASSLNRAHGYTF. The DNA of the CDR3 is TGTGCCAGCAGCTTAAACAGGGCCCATGGCTACACCTTC.

The chain is built from TRBV7-8 and TRBJ2-5, with 10 bases lining up with TRBD2. The end of the DNA aligns better with TRBJ2-7, so the J call may be wrong. The CDR3 covers 15 residues. Germline V gene data show CDR1 as SGHVS and CDR2 as FQNEAQ. CDR3: CASSLGLADTYEQYF. CDR3 bases: TGTGCCAGCAGCCTCGGACTAGCGGATACCTACGAGCAGTACTTC.

V gene TRBV7-9 combines with J gene TRBJ2-4, with unresolved D. Trimming took 5 bases from V and 7 from J, leaving 6 bases between them. Germline V gene data show CDR1 as SEHNR and CDR2 as FQNEAQ (reference sequence). The CDR3 totals 11 residues. The CDR3 spells CASSPQNIQYF. The DNA of the CDR3 is TGTGCCAGCAGCCCCCAGAACATTCAGTACTTC. Filled out from reference TRBV7-9 and TRBJ2-4, the complete variable domain reads DTGVSQNPRHKITKRGQNVTFRCDPISEHNRLYWYRQTLGQGPEFLTYFQNEAQLEKSRLLSDRFSAERPKGSFSTLEIQRTEQGDSAMYLCASSPQNIQYFGAGTRLSVL.

This rearrangement joins TRBV7-8 to TRBJ2-5, with a tentative D call TRBD2 (6 bases). The J call may be incorrect, as the DNA end agrees better with TRBJ2-7. Germline V gene data show CDR1 as SGHVS and CDR2 as FQNEAQ. This CDR3 region has 16 residues. The CDR3, as DNA: TGTGCCAGCAGCTTAGGGGACCCGGGACTGCCTTACGAGCAGTACTTC. Translating it yields CASSLGDPGLPYEQYF.

The chain carries TRBV7-9 and TRBJ2-7; 7 bases match TRBD1. This CDR3 is 14 amino acids long. Trimming took 7 bases from V and 0 from J; bases not matched to a gene: 6. CDR1 SEHNR and CDR2 FQNEAQ come from the germline V gene (reference sequence). CDR3 sequence reads: CASISTGNSYEQYF. In DNA form, the CDR3 reads TGTGCCAGCATCTCGACAGGGAACTCCTACGAGCAGTACTTC.

The chain links TRBV20-1 to TRBJ1-2; D uncertain. The CDR3 totals 11 residues. Per the germline V gene, CDR1 is DFQATT and CDR2 is SNEGSKA (reference sequence). Between the trimmed V and J ends, which lost 6 bases and 7 bases, there was a span of 12 bases. CDR3: CSARRSSGYTF. For the CDR3, the DNA is TGCAGTGCCAGGAGGTCGTCTGGCTACACCTTC.

This sequence joins TRBV19 and TRBJ2-1; 9 bases are shared with TRBD1. This CDR3 is 15 amino acids long. Germline V gene sequence: CDR1 LNHDA, CDR2 SQIVND (reference sequence). Trimming removed 5 bases from V and 9 bases from J; junction bases left unmatched: 11. This CDR3 reads CASSLGTGPWGEQFF. In DNA, the CDR3 is TGTGCCAGTAGTCTCGGGACAGGGCCTTGGGGTGAGCAGTTCTTC.

The J gene is TRBJ1-6, the V gene TRBV13, with 8 bases lining up with TRBD1. V was pared by 6 bases and J by 7 bases, with 5 bases of the junction left unmatched. The germline gives CDR1 PRHDT, CDR2 FYEKMQ (reference sequence). The CDR3 is made up of 14 amino acids. In nucleotides, the CDR3 is TGTGCCAGCAGGCCGCAGGGGGCGAATTCACCCCTCCACTTT. Its translation: CASRPQGANSPLHF.

The chain couples TRBV6-5 to TRBJ1-2, with D possibly matching TRBD1 (6 bases). The length of the CDR3 is 15 residues. Germline V gene lookup returns CDR1 MNHEY and CDR2 SVGAGI. The germline V and J ends were trimmed by 6 bases and 7 bases, with 21 bases remaining between them. This CDR3 reads CASRDDQQGSRGYTF. The CDR3 DNA reads TGTGCCAGCAGAGACGACCAGCAGGGGAGTCGTGGCTACACCTTC.

This chain connects TRBV19 to TRBJ1-4; D unresolved. The CDR3 has 14 amino acids. Trimming removed 3 bases from V and 10 bases from J, with 15 bases in between. Germline CDR1 LNHDA, CDR2 SQIVND (reference sequence). The CDR3 loop reads CASSIASGEGKLFF. Here the CDR3 DNA reads TGTGCCAGTAGTATCGCCAGCGGGGAGGGAAAACTGTTTTTT. The whole variable domain, filled in from reference TRBV19 and TRBJ1-4, reads DGGITQSPKYLFRKEGQNVTLSCEQNLNHDAMYWYRQDPGQGLRLIYYSQIVNDFQKGDIAEGYSVSREKKESFPLTVTSAQKNPTAFYLCASSIASGEGKLFFGSGTQLSVL.

This rearrangement joins TRBV5-6 to TRBJ2-7, with a tentative D call TRBD1 (6 bases). CDR3 length equals 13 residues. Germline CDR1 is SGHDT and CDR2 is YYEEEE. V gave up 7 bases and J gave up 2 bases, with 13 bases separating them. The CDR3 nucleotides are TGTGCCAGCCAGCCCAGGGGAACCTACGAGCAGTACTTC. As protein: CASQPRGTYEQYF.

The V call is TRBV11-2, the J call TRBJ1-4, with D unclear. V lost 2 bases and J 0 bases, leaving 4 bases between the germline ends. The germline V gene encodes CDR1 SGHAT and CDR2 FQNNGV. The length of the CDR3 is 14 residues. CDR3: CASSLSSTNEKLFF. As DNA, the CDR3 is TGTGCCAGCAGCTTATCATCAACTAATGAAAAACTGTTTTTT.

The J gene is TRBJ2-7, the V gene TRBV2; 8 bases match TRBD2. The CDR3 loop spans 13 amino acids. Germline V gives CDR1 SNHLY, CDR2 FYNNEI. V was clipped by 3 bases and J by 7 bases; unmatched bases: 5. This CDR3 is CASSDVGLVEQYF. Here the CDR3 DNA reads TGTGCCAGCAGTGATGTGGGACTAGTAGAGCAGTACTTC.

The chain employs TRBV19 and TRBJ1-1, with D unclear. The germline V gene encodes CDR1 LNHDA and CDR2 SQIVND (reference sequence). Trimming took off 6 bases at V and 4 bases at J, with 12 bases between the two ends. This CDR3 spans 13 amino acids. The CDR3 loop is CASRREGSTEAFF. CDR3 nucleotide sequence: TGTGCCAGTAGGCGGGAGGGATCCACTGAAGCTTTCTTT.

The V call is TRBV7-9, the J call TRBJ1-2; 7 bases are shared with TRBD1. The germline CDR1 and CDR2 sequences are SEHNR and FQNEAQ (reference sequence). The CDR3 totals 18 residues. Trimming removed 0 bases from V and 0 bases from J; junction bases left unmatched: 10. The DNA for the CDR3 is TGTGCCAGCAGCTTAGCTATGGGACAGCCGTTTCCTAACTATGGCTACACCTTC. This encodes CASSLAMGQPFPNYGYTF.

The J gene is TRBJ2-5, the V gene TRBV5-6; 10 bases map to TRBD2. Germline CDR1 SGHDT, CDR2 YYEEEE. This CDR3 has 15 amino acids. Trimming cost V 4 bases and J 3 bases; bases outside gene matches: 6. CDR3 coding DNA: TGTGCCAGCAGCGAAGATCTAGCGGGGGAAGAGACCCAGTACTTC. It codes for CASSEDLAGEETQYF.

The chain combines TRBV7-2 with TRBJ2-1; tentative D call: TRBD1 (5 bases). This CDR3 is 17 amino acids long. V was cut by 1 base and J by 0 bases, with 13 bases left in between. CDR1 SGHTA and CDR2 FQGNSA come from the germline V gene. The CDR3 spells CASSLVARVISYNEQFF. The CDR3 DNA is TGTGCCAGCAGCTTAGTTGCCAGGGTAATCTCCTACAATGAGCAGTTCTTC.

The chain is built from TRBV2 and TRBJ2-5; 9 bases line up with TRBD2. Germline V gene sequence: CDR1 SNHLY, CDR2 FYNNEI. This CDR3 spans 13 amino acids. V shed 7 bases, J shed 5 bases, and the junction held 5 bases outside the gene matches. The CDR3 bases are TGTGCCAGCACGGCGGGGGGGGGTGAGACCCAGTACTTC. This gives the protein CASTAGGGETQYF.